These 24 T cell receptor beta chains originate from one sample sequenced in a study of beta chain features in type 1 diabetes. Expressed TCRB transcripts were sequenced, since all the RNA that had been isolated was reverse transcribed. This table comes from immunoSEQ multiplex PCR, and its TCRdb copy is limited to in-frame clones, with some not included. There are fewer than 200,000 clones in the sample; under 9.5% occur only once, and around 0.65% lies in the top ten. The sample taken for sequencing was central memory CD4+ T cells from blood. The receptors shown here come from a man between 18 and 29 years old in good health.

This clone was seen repeatedly, ten times or more. V gene TRBV9 combines with J gene TRBJ2-1, with D perhaps TRBD1 (6 bases). V lost 3 bases to trimming and J lost 2 bases, with 9 bases between them. Germline V gene data show CDR1 as SGDLS and CDR2 as YYNGEE. The CDR3 runs to 14 residues. CDR3 protein: CASSERTAYNEQFF. The CDR3 nucleotides are TGTGCCAGCAGCGAGCGGACAGCCTACAATGAGCAGTTCTTC. The whole variable domain, filled in from reference TRBV9 and TRBJ2-1, reads DSGVTQTPKHLITATGQRVTLRCSPRSGDLSVYWYQQSLDQGLQFLIQYYNGEERAKGNILERFSAQQFPDLHSELNLSSLELGDSALYFCASSERTAYNEQFFGPGTRLTVL.

The rearrangement uses TRBV9 and TRBJ2-5; 12 nucleotides match TRBD2. V was pared by 0 bases and J by 10 bases, with 10 bases of the junction left unmatched. CDR3 length equals 16 residues. Germline V gene data show CDR1 as SGDLS and CDR2 as YYNGEE. The DNA for the CDR3 is TGTGCCAGCAGCGTAGGGCCTAGCGGGGGGGCGGGGGTCCAGTACTTC. Amino acid sequence: CASSVGPSGGAGVQYF.

This chain joins TRBV6-6 and TRBJ1-1, with D unresolved. Germline V CDR1 and CDR2: MNHNY, SVGAGI (reference sequence). CDR3 length: 14 amino acids. V lost 2 bases to trimming and J lost 5 bases, with 12 bases between them. The CDR3 sequence: CASSYRGVETEAFF. The CDR3 DNA reads TGTGCCAGCAGTTACCGGGGAGTAGAGACTGAAGCTTTCTTT.

The chain is built from TRBV7-3 and TRBJ2-5; D unresolved. Germline V gene data show CDR1 as SGHTA and CDR2 as FQGTGA. This CDR3 has 14 amino acids. With 5 bases removed from V and 0 bases from J, the gap between germline ends came to 10 bases. The CDR3 sequence: CASSPDKNQETQYF. In nucleotides, the CDR3 is TGTGCCAGCAGCCCAGACAAAAACCAAGAGACCCAGTACTTC. Using reference TRBV7-3 and TRBJ2-5 for the parts outside the CDR3, the full variable domain is GAGVSQTPSNKVTEKGKYVELRCDPISGHTALYWYRQSLGQGPEFLIYFQGTGAADDSGLPNDRFFAVRPEGSVSTLKIQRTERGDSAVYLCASSPDKNQETQYFGPGTRLLVL.

This clone appeared a few times. The rearrangement joins TRBV4-2 to TRBJ2-7; 7 bases fit TRBD1. Germline V gene data show CDR1 as LGHNA and CDR2 as YNFKEQ. The CDR3 consists of 13 residues. J gave up 1 base and V 9 bases, and 6 bases lay outside the gene matches. The CDR3 DNA reads as TGTGCCAGTGGGACAGCCCTTTCCTACGAGCAGTACTTC. Its protein product is CASGTALSYEQYF.

This clone appeared many times. The CDR3: CASSRGWTGITDTQYF. Here the CDR3 DNA reads TGTGCCAGCAGCCGAGGGTGGACAGGGATCACAGATACGCAGTATTTT. This chain joins TRBV7-2 and TRBJ2-3, with 8 bases that match TRBD1. The CDR3 loop spans 16 amino acids. V shed 5 bases and J 2 bases; nucleotides not matched to a gene: 9. Germline V lookup: CDR1 SGHTA, CDR2 FQGNSA.

V gene TRBV5-6 combines with J gene TRBJ1-2; D uncertain. Trimming cost V 0 bases and J 2 bases, with 5 bases left between them. The germline V gene encodes CDR1 SGHDT and CDR2 YYEEEE. The CDR3 is 13 amino acids. The CDR3 protein is CASSLDRNYGYTF. The CDR3 DNA follows: TGTGCCAGCAGCTTGGACAGAAACTATGGCTACACCTTC.

This clone was seen only a few times. The chain links TRBV7-2 to TRBJ2-2, with D perhaps matching TRBD2 (6 bases). V lost 5 bases to trimming and J lost 4 bases, with 11 bases between them. Germline V gene sequence: CDR1 SGHTA, CDR2 FQGNSA. CDR3 length: 14 residues. The CDR3 nucleotides read TGTGCCAGCAGCCCGGGAGCGAGCACCGGGGAGCTGTTTTTT. Translating gives CASSPGASTGELFF.

There are many counts of this clone. The V and J genes are TRBV30 and TRBJ1-5; D possibly corresponds to TRBD1 (6 bases). This CDR3 is built from 13 residues. V was pared by 0 bases and J by 12 bases, with 15 bases between. CDR1 and CDR2 (germline): GTSNPN, SVGIG (reference sequence). As DNA, the CDR3 is TGTGCCTGGAGTGTATACTCGGGCAGGGGCCAGCATTTT. It yields the protein CAWSVYSGRGQHF.

The genes are TRBV5-1 and TRBJ2-5, with 9 bases that match TRBD2. The CDR3 contains 16 residues. V was pared by 7 bases and J by 5 bases, with 15 bases of the junction left unmatched. Germline-derived CDR1 and CDR2 are SGHRS and YFSETQ. CDR3 nucleotides: TGCGCCAGCCAAAGACTGGGGCGGGAGGGCCGGGAGACCCAGTACTTC. Protein: CASQRLGREGRETQYF.

This clone was recorded at least ten times. The chain has TRBV14 and TRBJ1-2, with TRBD1 identical over 7 bases. V lost 3 bases to trimming and J lost 6 bases; unmatched junction nucleotides: 4. This CDR3 comprises 13 residues. Germline loops: CDR1 SGHDN, CDR2 FVKESK. CDR3 in DNA: TGTGCCAGCAGCCAGGATGGACAGGATGGCTACACCTTC. Translation: CASSQDGQDGYTF.

The chain carries TRBV11-1 and TRBJ1-1, with a possible D match to TRBD1 (5 bases). Germline lookup yields CDR1 SGHAT and CDR2 FQDESV (reference sequence). V was cut by 0 bases and J by 0 bases, with 5 bases left in between. CDR3 size: 14 residues. In DNA, the CDR3 is TGTGCCAGCAGCTTAGCAGGGGTGAACACTGAAGCTTTCTTT. As protein: CASSLAGVNTEAFF.

This clone was counted between two and nine times. The chain links TRBV5-6 to TRBJ2-7; D perhaps matches TRBD1 (6 bases). The CDR3 runs to 17 residues. The germline CDR1 and CDR2 sequences are SGHDT and YYEEEE. The V gene lost 2 bases and the J gene lost 0 bases, with 18 bases spanning the gap. CDR3 protein: CASSFFFRGSRSYEQYF. The CDR3 nucleotides are TGTGCCAGCAGCTTTTTCTTTAGGGGGTCACGCTCCTACGAGCAGTACTTC. Based on the CDR3 plus reference TRBV5-6 and TRBJ2-7, the full variable domain is DAGVTQSPTHLIKTRGQQVTLRCSPKSGHDTVSWYQQALGQGPQFIFQYYEEEERQRGNFPDRFSGHQFPNYSSELNVNALLLGDSALYLCASSFFFRGSRSYEQYFGPGTRLTVT.

This clone showed up many times. The CDR3, as DNA: TGTGCCAGCAGTGACACCCCGGGATCACCCCTCCACTTT. Its translation: CASSDTPGSPLHF. The rearrangement links TRBV2 to TRBJ1-6; D is unresolved. CDR3 length equals 13 residues. Germline loops: CDR1 SNHLY, CDR2 FYNNEI. The V end was cut by 3 bases, the J end by 10 bases, with 10 bases between.

Ten or more counts support this clone. V usage is TRBV27 and J usage is TRBJ1-1, with no clear D. Trimming shortened V by 2 bases and J by 4 bases, and 8 bases separated the two germline ends. Germline V gene sequence: CDR1 MNHEY, CDR2 SMNVEV (reference sequence). CDR3 length equals 13 residues. The CDR3 coding sequence is TGTGCCAGCAGTTTAGGACTGAGCACTGAAGCTTTCTTT. Encoded protein: CASSLGLSTEAFF.

The chain has TRBV6-5 and TRBJ2-7; TRBD1 matches at 7 bases. The V gene's germline CDR1 is MNHEY and CDR2 SVGAGI. The CDR3 is 15 residues long. V was pared by 4 bases and J by 2 bases, with 8 bases of the junction left unmatched. CDR3 bases: TGTGCCAGCAGTTTCTCGGGACAGTCGCCCTACGAGCAGTACTTC. Protein product: CASSFSGQSPYEQYF.

There are many counts of this clone. V gene TRBV28 combines with J gene TRBJ1-2, with unresolved D. Germline V gene lookup returns CDR1 MDHEN and CDR2 SYDVKM. This CDR3 region has 13 residues. V was pared by 3 bases and J by 6 bases, with 11 bases between. CDR3 region: CASSFQVMNGYTF. DNA of the CDR3: TGTGCCAGCAGTTTTCAGGTTATGAATGGCTACACCTTC.

This clone has a handful of counts. V and J are TRBV11-2 and TRBJ2-7, with 8 bases fitting TRBD1. Trimming took 5 bases from V and 2 from J; bases not matched to a gene: 5. Germline CDR1 is SGHAT and CDR2 is FQNNGV. The CDR3 extends over 14 amino acids. The CDR3 region is CASSRWTGTYEQYF. The CDR3 DNA reads TGTGCCAGCAGCCGTTGGACAGGGACCTACGAGCAGTACTTC.

The CDR3: CASSLEAGWRNTIYF. In nucleotides, the CDR3 is TGCGCCAGCAGCTTGGAGGCAGGTTGGAGAAACACCATATATTTT. The chain recombines TRBV5-1 with TRBJ1-3; D is undetermined. CDR3 length: 15 amino acids. CDR1 is SGHRS, CDR2 YFSETQ, per germline. The V end was cut by 0 bases, the J end by 5 bases, with 12 bases between.

A word on this clone: With a much larger clone just one base away, this may be a read error. The rearrangement links TRBV4-2 to TRBJ2-1; D is ambiguous. Germline CDR1 and CDR2: LGHNA and YNFKEQ. The germline V and J ends were trimmed by 1 base and 2 bases, with 12 bases remaining between them. This CDR3 contains 16 residues. This CDR3 is CASSQVDIMTYNEQFF. The CDR3, as DNA: TGTGCCAGCAGCCAAGTCGACATCATGACCTACAATGAGCAGTTCTTC.

The rearrangement uses TRBV30 and TRBJ1-6; 7 positions agree with TRBD1. V was pared by 2 bases and J by 0 bases, with 4 bases of the junction left unmatched. Germline V CDR1 and CDR2: GTSNPN, SVGIG (reference sequence). This CDR3 spans 16 amino acids. The CDR3 protein is CAWSQTGSSYNSPLHF. CDR3 nucleotides: TGTGCCTGGAGTCAGACAGGGAGCTCCTATAATTCACCCCTCCACTTT.

This clone has only a few counts. The chain employs TRBV4-3 and TRBJ1-1; 8 bases agree with TRBD1. The J segment lost 6 bases and the V segment lost 4 bases, leaving 4 bases of the junction unmatched. The CDR3 runs to 13 residues. Germline V gene lookup returns CDR1 LGHNA and CDR2 YSLEER. The chain's CDR3 is CASSRDRGAEAFF. The CDR3 DNA sequence: TGCGCCAGCAGCCGCGACAGGGGCGCTGAAGCTTTCTTT.

The sample holds a few counts of this clone. The chain is built from TRBV30 and TRBJ2-1, with TRBD2 matching over 9 bases. The V segment lost 5 bases and the J segment 11 bases; nucleotides outside the gene matches: 13. The CDR3 has 14 residues. Germline V gene data show CDR1 as GTSNPN and CDR2 as SVGIG (reference sequence). CDR3 protein: CAWGIGGRAGQQFF. CDR3 DNA sequence: TGTGCCTGGGGGATTGGCGGGAGGGCGGGTCAGCAGTTCTTC.

This clone has only a few counts. The CDR3 DNA sequence: TGTGCCAGCGGGGACAGGAATAATTCACCCCTCCACTTT. Its translation is CASGDRNNSPLHF. The rearrangement links TRBV28 to TRBJ1-6; 8 nucleotides line up with TRBD1. The CDR3 is 13 amino acids. CDR1 and CDR2 from the germline V gene are MDHEN and SYDVKM. The V gene end was trimmed by 8 bases and the J gene end by 5 bases; junction bases not matched to a gene: 2.